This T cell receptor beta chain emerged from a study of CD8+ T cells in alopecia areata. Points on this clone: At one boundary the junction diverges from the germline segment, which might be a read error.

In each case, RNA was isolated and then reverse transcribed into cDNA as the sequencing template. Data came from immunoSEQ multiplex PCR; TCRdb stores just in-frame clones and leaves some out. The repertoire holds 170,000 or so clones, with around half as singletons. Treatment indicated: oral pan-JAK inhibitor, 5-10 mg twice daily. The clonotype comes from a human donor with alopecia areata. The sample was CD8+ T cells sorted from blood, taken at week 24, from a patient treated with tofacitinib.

CDR3 in amino acids: CASSLESYEQYF. The CDR3 DNA sequence: TGTGCCAGCAGTTTAGAGAGCTACGAGCAGTACTTC. The chain uses TRBV13 and TRBJ2-7; no firm D call. In germline, CDR1 is PRHDT, CDR2 FYEKMQ (reference sequence). The CDR3 has 12 amino acids.